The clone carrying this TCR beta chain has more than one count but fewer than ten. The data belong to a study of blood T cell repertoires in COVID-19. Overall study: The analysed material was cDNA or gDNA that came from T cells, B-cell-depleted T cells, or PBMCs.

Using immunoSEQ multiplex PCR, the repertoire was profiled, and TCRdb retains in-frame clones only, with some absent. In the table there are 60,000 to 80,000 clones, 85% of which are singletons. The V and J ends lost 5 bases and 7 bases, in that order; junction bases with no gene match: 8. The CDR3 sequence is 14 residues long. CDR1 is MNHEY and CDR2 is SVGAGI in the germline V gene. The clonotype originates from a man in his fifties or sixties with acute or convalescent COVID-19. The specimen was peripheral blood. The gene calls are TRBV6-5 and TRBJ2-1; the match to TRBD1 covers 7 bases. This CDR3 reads CASSLPTGANEQFF. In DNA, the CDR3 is TGTGCCAGCAGTCTACCAACAGGGGCAAATGAGCAGTTCTTC.